A selection of T cell receptor beta chains follows, all from one sample in a study of blood T cell repertoires in COVID-19. Sequencing was performed with immunoSEQ multiplex PCR; in TCRdb, only in-frame clones are kept and a portion is missing. The sample records 390,000 or so clones, approximately 90% being singletons. The sample comprised PBMCs or T cells enriched from blood (not recorded which). All receptors derive from a man younger than 30 who had recovered from COVID-19. Both conserved end residues are part of each CDR3. The D gene is left open where the match is weak. Part of the rows lack a size; the others show once, few, many or a class for expanded clones.

len	d_gene	v_gene	abundance	j_gene	CDR3aa	CDR3nt
17	NA	TRBV5-1	NA	TRBJ2-3	CASSQDAGMRSTDTQYF	TGCGCCAGCAGCCAAGATGCAGGGATGAGGTCCACAGATACGCAGTATTTT
15	TRBD2	TRBV7-2	NA	TRBJ2-3	CASSQGGTSTDTQYF	TGTGCCAGCAGCCAGGGAGGGACTAGCACAGATACGCAGTATTTT
14	TRBD1	TRBV28	NA	TRBJ2-7	CASHTGTGVTEQYF	TGTGCCAGCCATACCGGGACAGGGGTGACCGAGCAGTACTTC
15	NA	TRBV7-6	NA	TRBJ2-7	CASSSPGGSGNEQYF	TGTGCCAGCAGCTCCCCGGGTGGGAGTGGCAACGAGCAGTACTTC
18	NA	TRBV11-2	NA	TRBJ2-5	CASSLGVERDPREETQYF	TGTGCCAGCAGCTTAGGGGTGGAGAGGGACCCTCGGGAGGAGACCCAGTACTTC
16	TRBD1	TRBV2	NA	TRBJ2-4	CASWWTGGGVENIQYF	TGTGCCAGCTGGTGGACAGGGGGTGGTGTCGAAAACATTCAGTACTTC
12	NA	TRBV28	NA	TRBJ1-2	CASRTDPYGYTF	TGTGCCAGCAGGACAGACCCCTATGGCTACACCTTC
17	TRBD1	TRBV3-1/TRBV3-2	NA	TRBJ1-6	CASRRGTDRAYNSPLHF	TGTGCCAGCAGACGCGGAACTGACAGGGCCTATAATTCACCCCTCCACTTT
13	NA	TRBV28	NA	TRBJ2-5	CASSLTGTETQYF	TGTGCCAGCAGTCTTACAGGGACGGAGACCCAGTACTTC
15	NA	TRBV27	NA	TRBJ1-5	CASSLSTNGNQPQHF	TGTGCCAGCAGTTTATCAACAAATGGCAATCAGCCCCAGCATTTT
17	NA	TRBV19	NA	TRBJ1-1	CASSGAIWLRMNTEAFF	TGTGCCAGTAGTGGAGCAATTTGGCTCCGCATGAACACTGAAGCTTTCTTT
15	TRBD2	TRBV9	NA	TRBJ2-1	CASSPQGLGLDEQFF	TGTGCCAGCAGCCCCCAGGGACTAGGGTTGGATGAGCAGTTCTTC
14	NA	TRBV18	once	TRBJ2-7	CASSLRDIPYEQYF	TGTGCCAGCTCACTCCGGGACATTCCGTACGAGCAGTACTTC
13	NA	TRBV9	NA	TRBJ1-6	CASSSSYNSPLHF	TGTGCCAGCAGCTCAAGCTACAATTCACCCCTCCACTTT
15	TRBD1	TRBV19	NA	TRBJ2-7	CASSPGTGGPYEQYF	TGTGCCAGTAGTCCCGGGACAGGGGGCCCCTACGAGCAGTACTTC
14	TRBD1	TRBV14	NA	TRBJ1-4	CASRLTGINEKLFF	TGTGCCAGCAGGTTGACAGGGATTAATGAAAAACTGTTTTTT
18	TRBD2	TRBV11-3	NA	TRBJ2-1	CASSLDRGGRNSYNEQFF	TGTGCCAGCAGCTTAGATCGGGGCGGGAGAAACTCCTACAATGAGCAGTTCTTC
12	NA	TRBV5-6	NA	TRBJ2-1	CASSSLANEQFF	TGTGCCAGCAGCTCCCTAGCGAATGAGCAGTTCTTC
11	NA	TRBV28	NA	TRBJ2-7	CASSPGYEQYF	TGTGCCAGCAGTCCGGGTTACGAGCAGTACTTC
13	TRBD1	TRBV3-1/TRBV3-2	NA	TRBJ1-2	CASSHDRGSGYTF	TGTGCCAGCAGCCATGACAGGGGATCTGGCTACACCTTC
16	TRBD2	TRBV9	NA	TRBJ2-3	CASSHRAREGRNTQYF	TGTGCCAGCAGCCACCGTGCTCGGGAGGGGAGGAATACGCAGTATTTT
16	TRBD2	TRBV10-3	NA	TRBJ2-3	CAISESTSGHTDTQYF	TGTGCCATCAGTGAGTCGACTAGCGGCCACACAGATACGCAGTATTTT
17	TRBD1	TRBV27	NA	TRBJ1-1	CASSLSGQLLMNTEAFF	TGTGCCAGCAGTTTATCGGGACAGCTTTTAATGAACACTGAAGCTTTCTTT
15	NA	TRBV5-6	NA	TRBJ2-7	CASSLGLANPYEQYF	TGTGCCAGCAGCTTGGGGCTAGCGAACCCCTACGAGCAGTACTTC
16	TRBD2	TRBV4-3	NA	TRBJ2-5	CASSHWDYWGKETQYF	TGCGCCAGCAGCCACTGGGACTACTGGGGCAAAGAGACCCAGTACTTC
14	NA	TRBV9	NA	TRBJ2-7	CASSVSQGPYEQYF	TGTGCCAGCAGCGTTTCACAGGGCCCCTACGAGCAGTACTTC
16	TRBD1	TRBV6-2/TRBV6-3	once	TRBJ2-1	CASSTWTGTPYNEQFF	TGTGCCAGCAGTACATGGACAGGGACCCCCTACAATGAGCAGTTCTTC
13	NA	TRBV28	NA	TRBJ1-2	CASEEGMHYGYTF	TGTGCCAGCGAGGAGGGGATGCACTATGGCTACACCTTC
15	TRBD1	TRBV19	NA	TRBJ2-5	CASSNPQGAGETQYF	TGTGCCAGTAGTAACCCACAGGGGGCAGGGGAGACCCAGTACTTC
15	TRBD1	TRBV4-1	NA	TRBJ2-7	CASSQGDRSSYEQYF	TGCGCCAGCAGTCAGGGGGACAGGAGCTCCTACGAGCAGTACTTC
13	TRBD1	TRBV18	NA	TRBJ1-5	CASSLGQNQPQHF	TGTGCCAGCTCCCTGGGACAGAATCAGCCCCAGCATTTT
15	NA	TRBV19	NA	TRBJ1-2	CASFGGEWLARGYTF	TGTGCCAGTTTCGGAGGGGAATGGCTGGCCAGGGGCTACACCTTC
15	TRBD2	TRBV19	NA	TRBJ2-2	CASKSGRAPTGELFF	TGTGCCAGTAAGAGCGGGAGGGCCCCCACCGGGGAGCTGTTTTTT
15	NA	TRBV7-8	NA	TRBJ1-6	CASSLFHGRGSPLHF	TGTGCCAGCAGCTTATTCCACGGTAGGGGATCACCCCTCCACTTT
13	NA	TRBV2	NA	TRBJ1-2	CASGTDKVYGYTF	TGTGCCAGCGGTACAGACAAGGTCTATGGCTACACCTTC
14	NA	TRBV6-5	NA	TRBJ1-5	CASSQGRGNQPQHF	TGTGCCAGCAGCCAGGGTAGAGGCAATCAGCCCCAGCATTTT
18	NA	TRBV5-5	NA	TRBJ2-7	CASSSITGLVKLGHEQYF	TGTGCCAGCAGCTCGATAACAGGGTTAGTTAAGTTGGGGCACGAGCAGTACTTC
15	TRBD1	TRBV27	once	TRBJ2-1	CASRLTGTGDNEQFF	TGTGCCAGCCGCCTAACCGGGACAGGGGACAATGAGCAGTTCTTC
12	NA	TRBV5-1	NA	TRBJ2-7	CASRGTHYEQYF	TGCGCCAGCAGGGGCACGCACTACGAGCAGTACTTC
15	NA	TRBV18	NA	TRBJ1-3	CASSPFKSSGNTIYF	TGTGCCAGCTCACCTTTTAAGAGCTCTGGAAACACCATATATTTT
16	TRBD1	TRBV7-8	NA	TRBJ2-2	CASSSTGTSRTGELFF	TGTGCCAGCAGCTCGACAGGGACCTCGAGGACCGGGGAGCTGTTTTTT
14	TRBD1	TRBV19	NA	TRBJ2-4	CASSMGQGINIQYF	TGTGCCAGTAGTATGGGACAGGGTATCAACATTCAGTACTTC
16	NA	TRBV10-3	NA	TRBJ2-2	CAASPDGGTNTGELFF	TGTGCCGCCAGCCCCGATGGAGGGACGAACACCGGGGAGCTGTTTTTT
16	TRBD2	TRBV3-1/TRBV3-2	NA	TRBJ2-3	CASSPGLAGGQDTQYF	TGTGCCAGCAGCCCAGGACTAGCGGGGGGGCAAGATACGCAGTATTTT
15	NA	TRBV5-6	once	TRBJ1-2	CASSLDGNARGGYTF	TGTGCCAGCAGCTTGGACGGGAATGCCAGGGGTGGCTACACCTTC
12	NA	TRBV5-6	NA	TRBJ2-7	CASNGNAYEQYF	TGTGCCAGCAACGGGAATGCCTACGAGCAGTACTTC
15	NA	TRBV9	NA	TRBJ1-2	CASSVGSGGGYGYTF	TGTGCCAGCAGCGTAGGCTCCGGGGGAGGATATGGCTACACCTTC
13	NA	TRBV28	NA	TRBJ2-7	CASSRGISYEQYF	TGTGCCAGCAGCAGGGGTATCTCCTACGAGCAGTACTTC
16	NA	TRBV5-6	NA	TRBJ1-2	CASSTLTQQGNYGYTF	TGTGCCAGCAGCACTCTGACCCAGCAGGGGAACTATGGCTACACCTTC
15	TRBD1	TRBV9	NA	TRBJ1-3	CASSVQGAAGNTIYF	TGTGCCAGCAGCGTACAGGGGGCGGCTGGAAACACCATATATTTT
16	NA	TRBV19	NA	TRBJ1-4	CASSVVGGLTNEKLFF	TGTGCCAGTAGCGTCGTGGGGGGGCTGACTAATGAAAAACTGTTTTTT
13	NA	TRBV9	NA	TRBJ1-1	CASSVGGDTEAFF	TGTGCCAGCAGCGTAGGGGGGGACACTGAAGCTTTCTTT
16	NA	TRBV7-8	once	TRBJ1-5	CASSLATGGGNQPQHF	TGTGCCAGCAGCTTAGCGACAGGCGGAGGCAATCAGCCCCAGCATTTT
14	NA	TRBV6-5	NA	TRBJ1-1	CASSLDRADTEAFF	TGTGCCAGCAGTCTTGACAGAGCCGACACTGAAGCTTTCTTT
18	TRBD1	TRBV28	NA	TRBJ2-5	CASSYEFGQVLLGETQYF	TGTGCCAGCAGTTACGAGTTTGGACAGGTCCTCCTTGGGGAGACCCAGTACTTC